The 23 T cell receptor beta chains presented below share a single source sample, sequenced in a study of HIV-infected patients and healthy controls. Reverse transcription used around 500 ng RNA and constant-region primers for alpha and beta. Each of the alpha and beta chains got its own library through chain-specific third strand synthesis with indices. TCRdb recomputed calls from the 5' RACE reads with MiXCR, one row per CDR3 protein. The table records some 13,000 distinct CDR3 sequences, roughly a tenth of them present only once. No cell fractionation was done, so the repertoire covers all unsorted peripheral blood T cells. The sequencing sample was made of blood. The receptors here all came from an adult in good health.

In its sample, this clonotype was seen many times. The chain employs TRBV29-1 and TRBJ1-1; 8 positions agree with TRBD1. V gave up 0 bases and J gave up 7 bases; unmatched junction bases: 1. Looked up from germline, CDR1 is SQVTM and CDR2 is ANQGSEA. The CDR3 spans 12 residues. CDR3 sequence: CSVEDGQGEAFF. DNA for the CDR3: TGCAGCGTTGAAGATGGACAGGGTGAAGCTTTCTTT.

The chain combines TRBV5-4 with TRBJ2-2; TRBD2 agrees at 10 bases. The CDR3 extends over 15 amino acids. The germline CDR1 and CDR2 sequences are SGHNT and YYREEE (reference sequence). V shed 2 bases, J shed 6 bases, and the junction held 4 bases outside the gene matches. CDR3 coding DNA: TGTGCCAGCAGCTTAATGAGCGGGAGGGCCGGGGAGCTGTTTTTT. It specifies CASSLMSGRAGELFF.

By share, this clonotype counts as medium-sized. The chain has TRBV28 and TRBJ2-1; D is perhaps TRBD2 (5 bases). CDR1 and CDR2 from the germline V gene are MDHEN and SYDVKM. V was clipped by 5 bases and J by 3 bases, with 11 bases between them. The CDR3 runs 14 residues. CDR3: CASSSGGFYNEQFF. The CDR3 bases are TGTGCCAGCAGTAGCGGAGGATTCTACAATGAGCAGTTCTTC.

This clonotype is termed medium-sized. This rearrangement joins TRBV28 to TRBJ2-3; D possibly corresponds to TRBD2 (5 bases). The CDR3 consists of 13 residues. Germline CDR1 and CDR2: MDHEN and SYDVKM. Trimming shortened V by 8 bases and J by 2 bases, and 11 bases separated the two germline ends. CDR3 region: CASRGGTTDTQYF. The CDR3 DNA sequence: TGTGCCAGCCGCGGAGGTACCACAGATACGCAGTATTTT.

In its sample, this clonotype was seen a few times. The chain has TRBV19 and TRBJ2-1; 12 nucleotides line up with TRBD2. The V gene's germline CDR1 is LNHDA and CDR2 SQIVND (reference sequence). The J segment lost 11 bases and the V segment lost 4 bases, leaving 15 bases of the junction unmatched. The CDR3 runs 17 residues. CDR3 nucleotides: TGTGCCAGTAGTACTTCCGGCTCGAGACTAGCGGGAGAAAAGCAGTTCTTC. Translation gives CASSTSGSRLAGEKQFF.

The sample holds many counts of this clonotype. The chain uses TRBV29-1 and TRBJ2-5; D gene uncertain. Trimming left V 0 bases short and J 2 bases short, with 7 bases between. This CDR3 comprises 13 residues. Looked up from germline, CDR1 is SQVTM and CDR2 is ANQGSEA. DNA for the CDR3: TGCAGCGTTGAAGATAGGGTACAAGAGACCCAGTACTTC. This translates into CSVEDRVQETQYF.

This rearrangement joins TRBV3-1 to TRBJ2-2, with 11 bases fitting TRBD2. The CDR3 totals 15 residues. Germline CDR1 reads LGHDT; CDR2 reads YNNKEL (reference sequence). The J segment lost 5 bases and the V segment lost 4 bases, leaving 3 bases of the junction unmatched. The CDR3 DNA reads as TGTGCCAGCAGCCCTAGCGGGAGGAGTACCGGGGAGCTGTTTTTT. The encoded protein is CASSPSGRSTGELFF.

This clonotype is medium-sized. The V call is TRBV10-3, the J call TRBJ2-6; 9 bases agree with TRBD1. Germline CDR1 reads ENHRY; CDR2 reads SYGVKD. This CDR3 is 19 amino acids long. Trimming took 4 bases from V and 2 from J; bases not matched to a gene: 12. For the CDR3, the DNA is TGTGCCATCAGTGGAGGGGACAGGGTGCTCCTCGCTGGGGCCAACGTCCTGACTTTC. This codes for CAISGGDRVLLAGANVLTF.

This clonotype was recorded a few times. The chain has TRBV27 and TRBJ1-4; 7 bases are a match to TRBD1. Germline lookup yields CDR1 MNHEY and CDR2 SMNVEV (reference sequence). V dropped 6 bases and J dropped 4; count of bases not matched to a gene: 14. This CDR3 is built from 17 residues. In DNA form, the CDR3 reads TGTGCCAGCAGCCCGATGAGTGCAGGGGGAAGTAATGAAAAACTGTTTTTT. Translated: CASSPMSAGGSNEKLFF. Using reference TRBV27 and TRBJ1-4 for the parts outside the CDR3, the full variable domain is EAQVTQNPRYLITVTGKKLTVTCSQNMNHEYMSWYRQDPGLGLRQIYYSMNVEVTDKGDVPEGYKVSRKEKRNFPLILESPSPNQTSLYFCASSPMSAGGSNEKLFFGSGTQLSVL.

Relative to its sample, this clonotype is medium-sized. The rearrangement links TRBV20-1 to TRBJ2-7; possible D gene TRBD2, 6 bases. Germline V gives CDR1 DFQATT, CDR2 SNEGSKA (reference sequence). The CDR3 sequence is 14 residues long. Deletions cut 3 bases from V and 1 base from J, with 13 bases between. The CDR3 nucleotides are TGCAGTGCTAGTCCGGCGGCGGGGTCCTACGAGCAGTACTTC. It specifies CSASPAAGSYEQYF.

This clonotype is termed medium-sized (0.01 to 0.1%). The chain's CDR3 is CASSGPRLWQYF. The DNA for the CDR3 is TGTGCCAGCAGCGGACCCAGACTATGGCAGTATTTT. This rearrangement joins TRBV7-2 to TRBJ2-3, with D possibly TRBD2 on 5 matching bases. The ends were cut back, 5 bases at V and 11 bases at J, with 14 bases in the middle. Germline CDR1 is SGHTA and CDR2 is FQGNSA. This CDR3 has 12 residues.

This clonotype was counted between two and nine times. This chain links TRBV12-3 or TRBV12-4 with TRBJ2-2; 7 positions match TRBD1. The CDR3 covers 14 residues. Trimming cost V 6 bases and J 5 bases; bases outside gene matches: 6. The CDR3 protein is CASSRGSRTGELFF. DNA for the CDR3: TGTGCCAGCAGCAGGGGGAGCCGGACCGGGGAGCTGTTTTTT.

CDR3 amino acids: CASSLLTDRYGYTF. In nucleotides, the CDR3 is TGTGCCAGCAGCTTACTAACAGATCGCTATGGCTACACCTTC. V and J are TRBV11-2 and TRBJ1-2; D remains ambiguous. Trimming shortened V by 2 bases and J by 4 bases, and 11 bases separated the two germline ends. Per the germline V gene, CDR1 is SGHAT and CDR2 is FQNNGV. The CDR3 is 14 residues long.

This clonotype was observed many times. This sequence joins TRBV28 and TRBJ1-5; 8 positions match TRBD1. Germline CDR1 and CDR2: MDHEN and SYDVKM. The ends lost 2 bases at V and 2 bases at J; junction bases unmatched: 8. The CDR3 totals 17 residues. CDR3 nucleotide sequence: TGTGCCAGCAGTTTAGTGCAGGGGGCGTGGGGCAATCAGCCCCAGCATTTT. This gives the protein CASSLVQGAWGNQPQHF.

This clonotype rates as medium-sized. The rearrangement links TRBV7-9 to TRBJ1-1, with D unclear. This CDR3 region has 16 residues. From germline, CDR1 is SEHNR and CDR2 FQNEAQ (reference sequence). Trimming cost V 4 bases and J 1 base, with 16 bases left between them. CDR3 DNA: TGTGCCAGCAGCTCGCCCGGGGTATCCGGGAACACTGAAGCTTTCTTT. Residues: CASSSPGVSGNTEAFF.

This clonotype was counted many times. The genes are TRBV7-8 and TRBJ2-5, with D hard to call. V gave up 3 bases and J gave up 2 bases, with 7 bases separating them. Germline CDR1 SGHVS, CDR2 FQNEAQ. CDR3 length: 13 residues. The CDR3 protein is CASSLRPQETQYF. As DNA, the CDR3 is TGTGCCAGCAGCTTGAGACCTCAAGAGACCCAGTACTTC.

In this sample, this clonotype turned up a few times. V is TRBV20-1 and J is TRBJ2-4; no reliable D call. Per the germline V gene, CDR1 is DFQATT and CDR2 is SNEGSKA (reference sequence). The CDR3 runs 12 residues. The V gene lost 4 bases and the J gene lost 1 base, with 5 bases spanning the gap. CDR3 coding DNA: TGCAGTGCTATCGTTGCCAAAAACATTCAGTACTTC. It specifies CSAIVAKNIQYF.

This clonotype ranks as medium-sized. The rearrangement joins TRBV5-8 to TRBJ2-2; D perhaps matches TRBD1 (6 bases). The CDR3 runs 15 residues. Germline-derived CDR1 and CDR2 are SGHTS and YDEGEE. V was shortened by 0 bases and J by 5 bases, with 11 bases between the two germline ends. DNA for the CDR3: TGTGCCAGCAGCTTGGTTCAGGGGCATACCGGGGAGCTGTTTTTT. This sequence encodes CASSLVQGHTGELFF.

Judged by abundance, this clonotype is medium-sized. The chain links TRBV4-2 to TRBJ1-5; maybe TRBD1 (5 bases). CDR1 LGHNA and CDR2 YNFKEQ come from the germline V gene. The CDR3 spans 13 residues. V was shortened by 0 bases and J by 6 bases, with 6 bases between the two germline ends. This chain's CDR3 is CASSQDRGQPQHF. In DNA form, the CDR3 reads TGTGCCAGCAGCCAAGATAGGGGTCAGCCCCAGCATTTT.

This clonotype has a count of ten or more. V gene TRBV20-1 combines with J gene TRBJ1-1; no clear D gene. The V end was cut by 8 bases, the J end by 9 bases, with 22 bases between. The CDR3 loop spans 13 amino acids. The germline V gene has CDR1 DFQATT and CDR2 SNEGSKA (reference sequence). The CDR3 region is CSPYQDPQNQAFF. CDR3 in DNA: TGCAGTCCTTATCAAGACCCGCAAAATCAAGCTTTCTTT.

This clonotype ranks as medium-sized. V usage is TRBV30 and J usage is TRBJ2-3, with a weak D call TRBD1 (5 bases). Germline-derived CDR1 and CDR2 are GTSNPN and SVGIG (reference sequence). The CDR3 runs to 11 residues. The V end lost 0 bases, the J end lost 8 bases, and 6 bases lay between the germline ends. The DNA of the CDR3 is TGTGCCTGGAGTGTAAGGGGTACGCAGTATTTT. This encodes CAWSVRGTQYF.

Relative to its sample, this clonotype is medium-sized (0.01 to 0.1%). The CDR3 bases are TGTGCCAGCAGATCGACGTACGAGCAGTACTTC. Translation gives CASRSTYEQYF. The V gene is TRBV28, the J gene TRBJ2-7; D is unresolved. Trimming took off 6 bases at V and 4 bases at J, with 7 bases between the two ends. Germline V gene sequence: CDR1 MDHEN, CDR2 SYDVKM. The CDR3 runs to 11 residues.

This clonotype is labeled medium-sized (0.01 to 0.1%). The CDR3 DNA reads as TGTGCCTGGAGTTATGGCGGGAGCGTCGGTCAGCCCCAGCATTTT. Translation: CAWSYGGSVGQPQHF. The chain links TRBV30 to TRBJ1-5, with D unclear. The germline V gene has CDR1 GTSNPN and CDR2 SVGIG (reference sequence). V was pared by 2 bases and J by 6 bases, with 17 bases between. CDR3 size: 15 residues.